The clone carrying this T cell receptor (beta chain) was seen repeatedly, ten times or more. Antigen: not known. The data belong to a study of T cells after yellow fever vaccination. Study-level points and caveats: FACS-sorted repertoires could harbor abundant contaminating bulk-population clonotypes. The secondary response showed a weaker magnitude and a faster peak, day 5 versus 15.

This CDR3 region has 13 residues. Trimming stripped 6 bases from V and 7 bases from J, with 13 bases between. The germline V gene encodes CDR1 SGHKS and CDR2 YYEKEE (reference sequence). TCRdb redid the calling of the 5' RACE reads with MiXCR, one entry per CDR3 protein. The sample yields about 320,000 distinct CDR3 sequences, over 8.5% seen once. Sequencing was performed on CD4+ T cells sorted from PBMCs, taken 45 days after the yellow fever booster vaccination. The clonotype was recovered from a man between 18 and 29 years old who received the YFV17D yellow fever vaccine. The V call is TRBV5-5, the J call TRBJ1-4; TRBD1 might be the D (5 bases). The CDR3 here is CASNIIQGEKLFF. As DNA, the CDR3 is TGTGCCAGCAACATCATCCAGGGTGAAAAACTGTTTTTT. Drawing the rest from reference TRBV5-5 and TRBJ1-4, the complete variable domain is DAGVTQSPTHLIKTRGQQVTLRCSPISGHKSVSWYQQVLGQGPQFIFQYYEKEERGRGNFPDRFSARQFPNYSSELNVNALLLGDSALYLCASNIIQGEKLFFGSGTQLSVL.